In its sample, the clone carrying this T cell receptor beta chain was seen a few times. This record comes from a study of T-cell reconstitution after alpha-beta-depleted transplantation in children. Unique molecular identifiers were built into the TCRbeta library. TCRdb re-derived calls from the PCR reads in MiXCR, one entry per CDR3 protein. This sample yields about 540,000 distinct CDR3 sequences, of which 18% are seen a single time; less than 4% belongs to the top ten. Trimming stripped 5 bases from V and 8 bases from J, with 17 bases between. This CDR3 region has 14 residues. The germline V gene encodes CDR1 SGHRS and CDR2 YFSETQ.

The source of this sequence is a human donor who donated a stem cell graft to a child with acute lymphoblastic leukemia. The chain joins TRBV5-1 to TRBJ1-3, with D possibly being TRBD1 (5 bases). Specimen: PBMCs from the stem cell graft donor, collected from the stem cell graft. CDR3 in DNA: TGCGCCAGCAGTTATACCGGGGCCGGAGACACCATATATTTT. Translation gives CASSYTGAGDTIYF.